The 16 T cell receptor beta chains reported below all come from one sample, sequenced in a study of cytomegalovirus exposure and HLA in healthy donors. Primers: 60 Vbeta forward and 13 Jbeta reverse. Only in-frame clones appear in the TCRdb table, and some are missing; sequencing was by immunoSEQ multiplex PCR. The data contain about 67,000 clones, roughly 78% of them singletons. Sequences were obtained from PBMCs. The receptors originated from a man in his forties in good health and CMV-seronegative.

This sequence joins TRBV9 and TRBJ2-7; no definite D call. Trimming pared 4 bases from V and 0 bases from J, leaving 8 bases between. The CDR3 has 13 amino acids. Germline CDR1 SGDLS, CDR2 YYNGEE. The CDR3 spells CASSSLGSYEQYF. For the CDR3, the DNA is TGTGCCAGCAGCTCACTCGGCTCCTACGAGCAGTACTTC.

V usage is TRBV2 and J usage is TRBJ2-5, with D unresolved. The germline V gene encodes CDR1 SNHLY and CDR2 FYNNEI. V was clipped by 6 bases and J by 2 bases, with 16 bases between them. This CDR3 comprises 15 residues. The CDR3 DNA is TGTGCCAGCAGGCCAAGAGGTGGCCCTCAAGAGACCCAGTACTTC. Translation gives CASRPRGGPQETQYF.

This clone is a singleton in its sample. This likely comes from a read error, as the CDR3 has no conserved phenylalanine or tryptophan at its end. No DNA is shown, since the ends of the CDR3 on it are uncertain; the CDR3 is the one TCRdb lists. J is TRBJ2-7 and V is TRBV6-5; the table's D call, TRBD2, was not checked against the DNA. The CDR3 totals 13 residues, both ends included. CDR1 is MNHEY, CDR2 SVGAGI, per germline. The CDR3 protein is CASSEDWTSGPEI.

V usage is TRBV7-2 and J usage is TRBJ2-7; possibly TRBD2 for D (5 bases). The CDR3 is made up of 14 amino acids. V was clipped by 0 bases and J by 6 bases, with 12 bases between them. Germline CDR1 and CDR2: SGHTA and FQGNSA. The CDR3 loop is CASSLAYTGIEQYF. In DNA, the CDR3 is TGTGCCAGCAGCTTAGCGTATACGGGAATCGAGCAGTACTTC.

This clone was found once. This chain uses TRBV11-2 with TRBJ1-3; D ambiguous. The germline CDR1 and CDR2 sequences are SGHAT and FQNNGV. The germline V and J ends were trimmed by 1 base and 0 bases, with 7 bases remaining between them. CDR3 length: 15 amino acids. The CDR3, as DNA: TGTGCCAGCAGCTTAGGAGGGAGCTCTGGAAACACCATATATTTT. Translated, it gives CASSLGGSSGNTIYF.

Concerning this clone itself: Relative to the germline gene, one junction end is altered; a read error may explain this. This sample also contains other DNA sequences that code for the same CDR3. The chain uses TRBV14 and TRBJ2-5; 8 nucleotides agree with TRBD1. Per the germline V gene, CDR1 is SGHDN and CDR2 is FVKESK. This CDR3 region has 13 residues. The CDR3 region is CASSPDRDGTQYF. The CDR3 coding sequence is TGCGCCAGCAGCCCGGACAGGGACGGGACCCAGTACTTC.

Here the CDR3 reads CASSPRDRAYGYTF. In nucleotides, the CDR3 is TGCGCCAGCAGCCCGCGGGACAGGGCCTATGGCTACACCTTC. The chain has TRBV5-1 and TRBJ1-2, with 9 bases that match TRBD1. V lost 4 bases, J lost 4 bases, and 5 bases stayed unmatched. The V gene's germline CDR1 is SGHRS and CDR2 YFSETQ. CDR3 size: 14 residues.

Only one count was recorded for this clone. The chain uses TRBV7-2 and TRBJ1-1; D gene ambiguous. V was trimmed by 0 bases and J by 6 bases, leaving 14 bases between them. The germline gives CDR1 SGHTA, CDR2 FQGNSA. The CDR3 runs to 15 residues. The DNA for the CDR3 is TGTGCCAGCAGCTTAGCGGTGGGTGGAGGGTCTGAAGCTTTCTTT. Translated, it gives CASSLAVGGGSEAFF.

The chain employs TRBV18 and TRBJ1-3; 7 bases are a match to TRBD1. This CDR3 is 16 amino acids long. J was trimmed by 0 bases and V by 4 bases; bases with no gene match: 6. Germline loops: CDR1 KGHSH, CDR2 LQKENI. CDR3 region: CASSLWGQSSGNTIYF. The DNA for the CDR3 is TGTGCCAGCTCACTCTGGGGACAGAGCTCTGGAAACACCATATATTTT.

The genes are TRBV6-1 and TRBJ2-7; 7 positions match TRBD1. Germline V lookup: CDR1 MNHNS, CDR2 SASEGT. This CDR3 is built from 13 residues. CDR3 in DNA: TGTGCTATTTCCCGGGACAGCTCCTACGAGCAGTACTTC. Its translation is CAISRDSSYEQYF.

The chain is built from TRBV9 and TRBJ2-1, with 10 positions matching TRBD1. V dropped 2 bases and J dropped 8; count of bases not matched to a gene: 10. Per germline, CDR1 SGDLS and CDR2 YYNGEE. This CDR3 has 16 amino acids. CDR3 sequence: CASSVWTGGLSDEQFF. DNA of the CDR3: TGTGCCAGCAGCGTCTGGACAGGGGGGCTTTCCGATGAGCAGTTCTTC.

The J gene is TRBJ1-1, the V gene TRBV7-9; D may be TRBD1 (5 bases). There are 14 residues in the CDR3. Germline CDR1 is SEHNR and CDR2 is FQNEAQ (reference sequence). Trimming shortened V by 5 bases and J by 4 bases, and 14 bases separated the two germline ends. The CDR3 bases are TGTGCCAGCAGCACAAGCGACAGCCCCACTGAAGCTTTCTTT. Translated, it gives CASSTSDSPTEAFF.

The chain is built from TRBV19 and TRBJ2-5; 13 nucleotides align to TRBD2. With 1 base clipped from V and 4 bases from J, the junction kept 3 bases outside the gene matches. This CDR3 contains 16 residues. CDR1 and CDR2 from the germline V gene are LNHDA and SQIVND (reference sequence). CDR3 sequence reads: CASSIGGLAGAETQYF. CDR3 nucleotides: TGTGCCAGTAGTATAGGAGGACTAGCGGGGGCAGAGACCCAGTACTTC.

This chain links TRBV7-3 with TRBJ2-2; 9 bases are shared with TRBD2. Per germline, CDR1 SGHTA and CDR2 FQGTGA. The CDR3 runs 17 residues. V lost 4 bases to trimming and J lost 6 bases; unmatched junction nucleotides: 12. The CDR3 reads CASSSSNSGGISGELFF. In DNA form, the CDR3 reads TGTGCCAGCAGCTCCTCGAATAGCGGGGGTATCTCCGGGGAGCTGTTTTTT. The complete variable domain, with remaining parts taken from reference TRBV7-3 and TRBJ2-2, reads GAGVSQTPSNKVTEKGKYVELRCDPISGHTALYWYRQSLGQGPEFLIYFQGTGAADDSGLPNDRFFAVRPEGSVSTLKIQRTERGDSAVYLCASSSSNSGGISGELFFGEGSRLTVL.

Only one count was recorded for this clone. This rearrangement joins TRBV7-6 to TRBJ2-5, with 9 positions matching TRBD1. The DNA end lines up better with TRBJ2-7; the J call may be wrong. The germline V gene encodes CDR1 SGHVS and CDR2 FNYEAQ. This CDR3 is built from 17 residues. The CDR3 bases are TGTGCCAGCAGCTTAAGTAGTGTTCGGACAGGGGCCTACGAGCAGTACTTC. Its protein product is CASSLSSVRTGAYEQYF.

This clone came up a few times. This chain joins TRBV4-1 and TRBJ1-4, with 9 bases that match TRBD1. V was clipped by 3 bases and J by 3 bases; unmatched bases: 5. The CDR3 extends over 16 amino acids. Germline V gene sequence: CDR1 MGHRA, CDR2 YSYEKL. Here the CDR3 DNA reads TGCGCCAGCAGCCAGGGGACAGGGACGGCTAATGAAAAACTGTTTTTT. It specifies CASSQGTGTANEKLFF.